This T cell receptor (beta chain) was documented in a study of tumor-infiltrating lymphocytes in localized non-small cell lung cancer. Across the whole study: Several tumor histologies, both smoking statuses, and some post-neoadjuvant chemotherapy samples were included.

Data came from immunoSEQ multiplex PCR; TCRdb stores just in-frame clones and leaves some out. The table records approximately 12,000 clones, about 78% of them present only once. Trimming pared 3 bases from V and 4 bases from J, leaving 16 bases between. This CDR3 is built from 15 residues. CDR1 MNHEY and CDR2 SMNVEV come from the germline V gene (reference sequence). Whole-study results and caveats: Available tissue quantity limited TCR sequencing to a patient subset. IM1 and IM2 tumors showed no difference in T-cell fraction. Different pieces of the same tissue went to different assays, confounding technical variation with intratumor heterogeneity.

On this clone: Its matching antigen is unknown.

V usage is TRBV27 and J usage is TRBJ2-7, with a possible D match to TRBD1 (5 bases). The sample consisted of lung tumor tissue. This receptor was obtained from a human donor with non-small cell lung cancer. CDR3 DNA sequence: TGTGCCAGCAGTTTTAGGTCAAGTGCAGGGTACGAGCAGTACTTC. Translation gives CASSFRSSAGYEQYF.